What follows are 27 T cell receptor beta chains derived from one specimen sequenced in a study of T cell repertoires in cytomegalovirus infection. TCRdb recomputed calls from the reads with MiXCR, one row per CDR3 protein. The sample lists 55,000 to 85,000 distinct CDR3 sequences, under 4.5% occurring once. The specimen was PBMCs. These receptors came from a human donor in good health (CMV status not recorded). Some clones in this sample may be carry-over from other donors' samples.

The table lists this clonotype with many counts. The chain combines TRBV7-8 with TRBJ2-7, with D possibly being TRBD2 (6 bases). Trimming left V 7 bases short and J 3 bases short, with 19 bases between. CDR3 length equals 15 residues. The germline V gene has CDR1 SGHVS and CDR2 FQNEAQ. CDR3 in DNA: TGTGCCAGCACCCCGTCCCCGGGAGTGGTCTACGAGCAGTACTTC. Translation: CASTPSPGVVYEQYF.

This clonotype was seen many times. The chain recombines TRBV11-2 with TRBJ1-5; a weak D match, TRBD1 (5 bases). Germline assignment: CDR1 SGHAT and CDR2 FQNNGV. Between the trimmed V and J ends, which lost 3 bases and 9 bases, there was a span of 12 bases. There are 13 residues in the CDR3. This CDR3 is CASSFEPGGPQHF. The CDR3 DNA sequence: TGTGCCAGCAGCTTCGAACCGGGGGGGCCCCAGCATTTT.

This clonotype was detected many times. This chain uses TRBV7-2 with TRBJ2-5, with TRBD2 matching 11 bases. This CDR3 has 16 amino acids. Germline loops: CDR1 SGHTA, CDR2 FQGNSA. V shed 4 bases, J shed 5 bases, and the junction held 9 bases outside the gene matches. The CDR3 DNA reads TGTGCCAGCAGCTCCGGTAGCGGGAGGGCCTCGGAGACCCAGTACTTC. It yields the protein CASSSGSGRASETQYF.

At least ten counts were recorded for this clonotype. The chain recombines TRBV2 with TRBJ2-5; D is perhaps TRBD1 (7 bases). V was cut by 5 bases and J by 5 bases, with 18 bases left in between. Germline CDR1 and CDR2: SNHLY and FYNNEI. The CDR3 runs 15 residues. Here the CDR3 reads CASSLSQGRKETQYF. The CDR3 DNA is TGTGCCAGCAGTCTTTCACAGGGGAGGAAGGAGACCCAGTACTTC.

This clonotype was picked up many times. The chain links TRBV20-1 to TRBJ2-7; perhaps TRBD2 as D (5 bases). V lost 3 bases and J 0 bases, leaving 12 bases between the germline ends. The CDR3 consists of 14 residues. Germline V gives CDR1 DFQATT, CDR2 SNEGSKA (reference sequence). CDR3 nucleotide sequence: TGCAGTGCTAGTCTGAACCGGGGCTCCTACGAGCAGTACTTC. Translated: CSASLNRGSYEQYF.

This clonotype has at least ten counts. The chain combines TRBV7-8 with TRBJ2-2, with D unresolved. Germline CDR1 reads SGHVS; CDR2 reads FQNEAQ. Trimming pared 2 bases from V and 4 bases from J, leaving 11 bases between. The CDR3 totals 15 residues. The CDR3 DNA follows: TGTGCCAGCAGCTTATTGTCTATGTCCACCGGGGAGCTGTTTTTT. Encoded protein: CASSLLSMSTGELFF. The full variable domain, its missing parts supplied by reference TRBV7-8 and TRBJ2-2, is GAGVSQSPRYKVAKRGQDVALRCDPISGHVSLFWYQQALGQGPEFLTYFQNEAQLDKSGLPSDRFFAERPEGSVSTLKIQRTQQEDSAVYLCASSLLSMSTGELFFGEGSRLTVL.

This chain joins TRBV20-1 and TRBJ1-2, with TRBD1 as a possible D gene (5 bases). The CDR3 is 13 amino acids. Per the germline V gene, CDR1 is DFQATT and CDR2 is SNEGSKA (reference sequence). V was pared by 5 bases and J by 1 base, with 11 bases between. CDR3 protein: CSASPGGNYGYTF. DNA of the CDR3: TGCAGTGCTTCTCCGGGGGGTAACTATGGCTACACCTTC.

The table lists this clonotype with many counts. One end of the junction fails to match germline, which may point to a read error. The chain joins TRBV7-9 to TRBJ1-2; no reliable D call. The CDR3 is made up of 14 amino acids. Germline loops: CDR1 SEHNR, CDR2 FQNEAQ (reference sequence). CDR3 protein: CASTLVEQSYGYTF. The DNA of the CDR3 is TGTGCCAGCACCTTAGTAGAACAGAGTTACGGCTACACCTTC.

This clonotype was seen many times. The rearrangement links TRBV19 to TRBJ1-5; D is perhaps TRBD1 (5 bases). Per the germline V gene, CDR1 is LNHDA and CDR2 is SQIVND (reference sequence). This CDR3 has 17 residues. V dropped 3 bases and J dropped 2 bases, with 17 bases sitting between them. The CDR3 nucleotides are TGTGCCAGTAGTATGGCCGGGCAGGGTGTCCGCAATCAGCCCCAGCATTTT. Translated: CASSMAGQGVRNQPQHF.

This clonotype was found many times. This chain uses TRBV28 with TRBJ2-7; no clear D. V was shortened by 3 bases and J by 1 base, with 10 bases between the two germline ends. Germline CDR1 and CDR2: MDHEN and SYDVKM. The CDR3 contains 14 residues. CDR3 protein: CASSFLVRSYEQYF. The CDR3 DNA is TGTGCCAGCAGTTTCTTGGTCCGTTCCTACGAGCAGTACTTC. Based on the CDR3 plus reference TRBV28 and TRBJ2-7, the full variable domain is DVKVTQSSRYLVKRTGEKVFLECVQDMDHENMFWYRQDPGLGLRLIYFSYDVKMKEKGDIPEGYSVSREKKERFSLILESASTNQTSMYLCASSFLVRSYEQYFGPGTRLTVT.

V and J are TRBV28 and TRBJ1-2, with D possibly TRBD1 on 5 matching bases. The CDR3 spans 14 residues. Per the germline V gene, CDR1 is MDHEN and CDR2 is SYDVKM. V was trimmed by 6 bases and J by 2 bases, leaving 13 bases between them. The CDR3 DNA is TGTGCCAGCAGAACGGGACCGACAAACTATGGCTACACCTTC. Its translation is CASRTGPTNYGYTF.

Many counts were recorded for this clonotype. The V and J genes are TRBV7-2 and TRBJ2-3; D is possibly TRBD1 or TRBD2 (5 bases each). V lost 6 bases to trimming and J lost 4 bases, with 11 bases between them. The germline V gene has CDR1 SGHTA and CDR2 FQGNSA. The CDR3 runs to 13 residues. The CDR3 is CASRPLGADTQYF. For the CDR3, the DNA is TGTGCCAGCAGGCCCCTGGGGGCAGATACGCAGTATTTT. The variable domain in full, completed from reference TRBV7-2 and TRBJ2-3, reads GAGVSQSPSNKVTEKGKDVELRCDPISGHTALYWYRQSLGQGLEFLIYFQGNSAPDKSGLPSDRFSAERTGGSVSTLTIQRTQQEDSAVYLCASRPLGADTQYFGPGTRLTVL.

Ten or more counts support this clonotype. As DNA, the CDR3 is TGTGCCAGCAGCTCCGACAGGGTTCAGCCCCAGCATTTT. This translates into CASSSDRVQPQHF. V usage is TRBV7-2 and J usage is TRBJ1-5; TRBD1 matches 7 bases. Germline V gene data show CDR1 as SGHTA and CDR2 as FQGNSA. V lost 4 bases to trimming and J lost 6 bases; unmatched junction nucleotides: 3. The CDR3 loop spans 13 amino acids.

This clonotype was found many times. The chain is built from TRBV7-2 and TRBJ2-1; D remains ambiguous. Trimming took off 5 bases at V and 5 bases at J, with 1 base between the two ends. This CDR3 region has 10 residues. CDR1 SGHTA and CDR2 FQGNSA come from the germline V gene. CDR3 amino acids: CASSHNEQFF. CDR3 nucleotides: TGTGCCAGCAGCCACAATGAGCAGTTCTTC. The full variable domain, its missing parts supplied by reference TRBV7-2 and TRBJ2-1, is GAGVSQSPSNKVTEKGKDVELRCDPISGHTALYWYRQSLGQGLEFLIYFQGNSAPDKSGLPSDRFSAERTGGSVSTLTIQRTQQEDSAVYLCASSHNEQFFGPGTRLTVL.

This clonotype was counted ten times or more. This chain links TRBV10-3 with TRBJ1-6, with D possibly matching TRBD1 (6 bases). Trimming stripped 9 bases from V and 10 bases from J, with 19 bases between. Germline values: CDR1 ENHRY, CDR2 SYGVKD. This CDR3 is built from 14 residues. CDR3 sequence (DNA): TGTGCCATTAGTAACAGGGATATCGGGTCACCCCTCCACTTT. Amino acids: CAISNRDIGSPLHF.

This clonotype was seen repeatedly, ten times or more. The rearrangement joins TRBV7-2 to TRBJ2-7; possibly TRBD1 for D (6 bases). The CDR3 sequence is 14 residues long. Per germline, CDR1 SGHTA and CDR2 FQGNSA. The ends were cut back, 5 bases at V and 7 bases at J, with 18 bases in the middle. The CDR3 coding sequence is TGTGCCAGCAGCCCCGGGACATACCCTAGGGAGCAGTACTTC. Its translation is CASSPGTYPREQYF.

This clonotype was seen ten or more times. CDR3 DNA sequence: TGTGCCAGCAGCCGGACTAGCGACTTCACAGATACGCAGTATTTT. Its translation is CASSRTSDFTDTQYF. This rearrangement joins TRBV12-3 or TRBV12-4 to TRBJ2-3; 9 bases line up with TRBD2. This CDR3 region has 15 residues. Losses at the gene ends were 6 bases for V and 2 bases for J; bases not matched to a gene: 6.

This clonotype was seen repeatedly, ten times or more. The gene calls are TRBV12-3 or TRBV12-4 and TRBJ2-5; the match to TRBD1 covers 7 bases. This CDR3 comprises 14 residues. The V and J ends lost 7 bases and 4 bases, in that order; junction bases with no gene match: 9. The CDR3, as DNA: TGTGCCAGCACCCTGAACAGGGGTGGAGAGACCCAGTACTTC. Translation: CASTLNRGGETQYF.

About this clonotype itself: This sequence may be a read error, since a much larger clone differs from it by one base. The gene calls are TRBV12-3 or TRBV12-4 and TRBJ2-7; 8 bases fit TRBD1. The CDR3 loop spans 15 amino acids. The CDR3 here is CASSRKSGGSHEQYF. The DNA for the CDR3 is TGTGCCAGCAGCCGTAAATCAGGGGGCTCCCACGAGCAGTACTTC.

This clonotype appeared many times. This rearrangement joins TRBV11-2 to TRBJ2-1, with 7 bases aligning to TRBD2. There are 16 residues in the CDR3. With V trimmed by 8 bases and J by 10 bases, 20 bases remained unmatched. Germline V lookup: CDR1 SGHAT, CDR2 FQNNGV. For the CDR3, the DNA is TGTGCCAGCGGCACCCCGGGAGGCACCTTAGGCACAGAGCAGTTCTTC. Its protein product is CASGTPGGTLGTEQFF.

This clonotype was recorded a few times. A much larger clonotype is one base distant, so this may be a read error. The chain recombines TRBV5-1 with TRBJ2-7; D unclear. Trimming removed 0 bases at V and 1 base at J, with 14 bases between. The CDR3 covers 16 residues. Germline-derived CDR1 and CDR2 are SGHRS and YFSETQ. Written as DNA, the CDR3 is TGCGCCAGCAGCTTGGGGGCGGCCGGTAGGTCCTACGAGCAGTACTTC. Protein sequence: CASSLGAAGRSYEQYF.

Turning to this clonotype: A much larger clone is a single base away; this may be a read error. The chain employs TRBV7-2 and TRBJ1-3; TRBD1 might be the D (5 bases). CDR1 SGHTA and CDR2 FQGNSA come from the germline V gene. V was trimmed by 3 bases and J by 11 bases, leaving 20 bases between them. This CDR3 comprises 15 residues. The CDR3 DNA is TGTGCCAGCAGCTTGCTGGGACGCCTGGAAACCCCCATATATTTT. Translating gives CASSLLGRLETPIYF. The variable domain in full, completed from reference TRBV7-2 and TRBJ1-3, reads GAGVSQSPSNKVTEKGKDVELRCDPISGHTALYWYRQSLGQGLEFLIYFQGNSAPDKSGLPSDRFSAERTGGSVSTLTIQRTQQEDSAVYLCASSLLGRLETPIYFGEGSWLTVV.

This clonotype came up many times. The chain carries TRBV20-1 and TRBJ1-1; D call uncertain. Germline V gives CDR1 DFQATT, CDR2 SNEGSKA (reference sequence). The germline V and J ends were trimmed by 3 bases and 7 bases, with 6 bases remaining between them. This CDR3 is 10 amino acids long. CDR3 coding DNA: TGCAGTGCTAGTGTGGTTGAAGCTTTCTTT. Its protein product is CSASVVEAFF.

This clonotype was counted ten times or more. This rearrangement joins TRBV7-2 to TRBJ2-5; a weak D match, TRBD1 (6 bases). In germline, CDR1 is SGHTA, CDR2 FQGNSA. The CDR3 contains 13 residues. V gave up 5 bases and J gave up 14 bases, with 21 bases separating them. The CDR3 nucleotides read TGTGCCAGCAGCGCAGACGGGACATCATCCTATTACTTC. This sequence encodes CASSADGTSSYYF.

The chain links TRBV9 to TRBJ2-3; D is possibly TRBD1 or TRBD2 (5 bases each). The V and J ends lost 0 bases and 4 bases respectively, with 12 bases between them. Germline assignment: CDR1 SGDLS and CDR2 YYNGEE. The CDR3 runs 15 residues. CDR3 DNA sequence: TGTGCCAGCAGCGTAGAAGGGACCGACGCAGATACGCAGTATTTT. Its translation is CASSVEGTDADTQYF.

This clonotype was observed many times. The rearrangement joins TRBV25-1 to TRBJ2-7, with unresolved D. There are 15 residues in the CDR3. V was trimmed by 1 base and J by 2 bases, leaving 12 bases between them. Germline lookup yields CDR1 MGHDK and CDR2 SYGVNS. CDR3 loop: CASSESGFATYEQYF. CDR3 DNA: TGTGCCAGCAGTGAATCAGGTTTTGCCACCTACGAGCAGTACTTC.

This clonotype was detected only once. V and J are TRBV7-6 and TRBJ2-1, with TRBD2 identical over 7 bases. CDR1 and CDR2 (germline): SGHVS, FNYEAQ. V dropped 8 bases and J dropped 5; count of bases not matched to a gene: 6. CDR3 length: 13 amino acids. CDR3 bases: TGTGCCAGCTCCCCCGGGAGGAACAATGAGCAGTTCTTC. This codes for CASSPGRNNEQFF.